The clone carrying this T cell receptor (beta chain) appeared a few times. Each person with ophthalmopathy scored at least 3 on the Clinical Activity Score, reached NOSPECS grade 4 or higher, and had been ill under 3 months. This record comes from a study of T cells in Graves' hyperthyroidism and ophthalmopathy. The CDR3 totals 14 residues. Germline CDR1 SGHRS, CDR2 YFSETQ. The V end was cut by 4 bases, the J end by 1 base, with 11 bases between. TCR beta CDR3 region amplification was performed from RNA transcripts. HTBI primers drove first-round RT-PCR of the TCR CDR3. Using its own MiXCR run on the multiplex PCR reads, TCRdb lists one record per CDR3 protein. The repertoire consists of 450,000 to 550,000 distinct CDR3 sequences, with roughly 25% occurring once and the leading ten covering about 11%.

The rearrangement uses TRBV5-1 and TRBJ1-2; no clear D gene. The sequenced material came from blood. This TCR was recovered from a woman under 40 with Graves' ophthalmopathy. The CDR3 nucleotides read TGCGCCAGCAGCGCCAACTCTGTTAACTATGGCTACACCTTC. Translating it yields CASSANSVNYGYTF.